These 16 T cell receptor beta chains came from one sample sequenced in a study of blood T cell repertoires in COVID-19. Data came from immunoSEQ multiplex PCR; TCRdb stores just in-frame clones and leaves some out. Of 200,000 to 250,000 clones listed, about four fifths are singletons. What was sequenced was PBMCs or T cells enriched from blood (not recorded which). Receptors were obtained from a woman aged 55-70 years who had recovered from COVID-19.

V and J are TRBV29-1 and TRBJ2-1, with 7 nucleotides matching TRBD1. J was trimmed by 7 bases and V by 5 bases; bases with no gene match: 11. Germline CDR1 reads SQVTM; CDR2 reads ANQGSEA. The length of the CDR3 is 14 residues. The CDR3 DNA reads as TGCAGCGTTCTCCGGGACAGTCAGGAGAATGAGCAGTTCTTC. The encoded protein is CSVLRDSQENEQFF.

The chain links TRBV2 to TRBJ1-2, with D possibly matching TRBD1 (5 bases). CDR3 size: 14 residues. From germline, CDR1 is SNHLY and CDR2 FYNNEI. The ends were cut back, 6 bases at V and 2 bases at J, with 13 bases in the middle. CDR3: CASSRQRTNYGYTF. DNA for the CDR3: TGTGCCAGCAGCCGACAGAGGACAAACTATGGCTACACCTTC.

In this sample, this clone turned up once. This chain joins TRBV3-1 (or the pseudogene TRBV3-2) and TRBJ2-7; D is perhaps TRBD2 (6 bases). The CDR3 is 12 residues long. Germline-derived CDR1 and CDR2 are LGHDT and YNNKEL (reference sequence). The V end lost 2 bases, the J end lost 6 bases, and 8 bases lay between the germline ends. CDR3 sequence: CASSQMGGEQYF. CDR3 nucleotide sequence: TGTGCCAGCAGCCAAATGGGGGGCGAGCAGTACTTC.

The chain combines TRBV6-1 with TRBJ1-5; 7 bases are shared with TRBD1. The CDR3 is 14 residues long. CDR1 MNHNS and CDR2 SASEGT come from the germline V gene. J gave up 5 bases and V 2 bases, and 3 bases lay outside the gene matches. DNA of the CDR3: TGTGCCAGCAGTGAAAAGGGGGCCGATCAGCCCCAGCATTTT. Protein sequence: CASSEKGADQPQHF.

The rearrangement joins TRBV4-3 to TRBJ1-5; the D is unclear. Germline V gene sequence: CDR1 LGHNA, CDR2 YSLEER. Deletions cut 0 bases from V and 7 bases from J, with 10 bases between. The CDR3 is 14 amino acids. CDR3 bases: TGCGCCAGCAGCCAAGATACGGTGAGGCAGCCCCAGCATTTT. Encoded protein: CASSQDTVRQPQHF.

CDR3 sequence reads: CASSLDRGSGTDTQYF. CDR3 nucleotide sequence: TGTGCCAGCAGCTTAGATCGTGGTAGCGGAACAGATACGCAGTATTTT. The J gene is TRBJ2-3, the V gene TRBV11-2, with D possibly matching TRBD2 (6 bases). Germline CDR1 and CDR2: SGHAT and FQNNGV. The CDR3 runs 16 residues. Trimming removed 0 bases at V and 3 bases at J, with 13 bases between.

The V and J genes are TRBV27 and TRBJ1-3; weak D call: TRBD1 (6 bases). CDR3 length equals 16 residues. V was cut by 1 base and J by 4 bases, with 14 bases left in between. Germline assignment: CDR1 MNHEY and CDR2 SMNVEV (reference sequence). CDR3 in DNA: TGTGCCAGCAGTTTATTACAGGGCTTATCCGGAAACACCATATATTTT. This gives the protein CASSLLQGLSGNTIYF.

The chain uses TRBV7-2 and TRBJ2-3, with D possibly being TRBD2 (5 bases). CDR1 and CDR2 (germline): SGHTA, FQGNSA. V lost 3 bases to trimming and J lost 6 bases, with 7 bases between them. There are 12 residues in the CDR3. The CDR3 DNA is TGTGCCAGCAGCTTTAGCGTCGATACGCAGTATTTT. Translating it yields CASSFSVDTQYF.

V usage is TRBV10-1 and J usage is TRBJ2-1; D may be TRBD1 (5 bases). Germline CDR1 and CDR2: WNHNN and SYGVQD (reference sequence). The ends were cut back, 6 bases at V and 7 bases at J, with 16 bases in the middle. The CDR3 contains 14 residues. The CDR3 sequence: CASSRELGMNEQFF. The CDR3 coding sequence is TGCGCCAGCAGCAGGGAACTGGGAATGAATGAGCAGTTCTTC.

This chain uses TRBV27 with TRBJ1-2, with 7 nucleotides matching TRBD1. Germline CDR1 and CDR2: MNHEY and SMNVEV (reference sequence). The CDR3 runs to 16 residues. V shed 8 bases, J shed 0 bases, and the junction held 12 bases outside the gene matches. The CDR3 loop reads CASRPGQLNSNYGYTF. The CDR3, as DNA: TGTGCCAGCCGGCCGGGACAGCTGAACTCTAACTATGGCTACACCTTC.

The chain recombines TRBV5-1 with TRBJ2-5, with 10 bases lining up with TRBD1. Germline V gene data show CDR1 as SGHRS and CDR2 as YFSETQ. V gave up 3 bases and J gave up 4 bases; unmatched junction bases: 3. This CDR3 comprises 14 residues. The CDR3 region is CASSSRTGGETQYF. CDR3 coding DNA: TGCGCCAGCAGCTCCCGGACAGGGGGAGAGACCCAGTACTTC.

The J gene is TRBJ1-5, the V gene TRBV11-2, with D perhaps TRBD1 (6 bases). The CDR3 has 15 amino acids. Germline V lookup: CDR1 SGHAT, CDR2 FQNNGV. V shed 5 bases and J shed 1 base, with 12 bases lying between them. The CDR3 is CASSVGGASNQPQHF. The CDR3 region has the DNA TGTGCCAGCAGCGTGGGGGGGGCGAGCAATCAGCCCCAGCATTTT.

CDR3 nucleotide sequence: TGCGCCAGCAGCCAAGAGGGCAGCCCGGGGGTAGATACGCAGTATTTT. Its protein product is CASSQEGSPGVDTQYF. The chain is built from TRBV4-1 and TRBJ2-3; D is perhaps TRBD2 (6 bases). Per germline, CDR1 MGHRA and CDR2 YSYEKL. Trimming left V 0 bases short and J 5 bases short, with 15 bases between. CDR3 length: 16 residues.

V gene TRBV16 combines with J gene TRBJ2-7; 9 bases match TRBD2. Germline V CDR1 and CDR2: KGHSY, FQNENV. The CDR3 has 15 amino acids. J gave up 0 bases and V 2 bases, and 2 bases lay outside the gene matches. CDR3 bases: TGTGCCAGCAGCCAAGGCGGGGGGGCCTCCTACGAGCAGTACTTC. Encoded protein: CASSQGGGASYEQYF.

With regard to this clone: Other DNA sequences in this sample translate to the same CDR3. The V and J genes are TRBV19 and TRBJ1-5, with D tentatively TRBD1 (5 bases). The CDR3 is 14 residues long. Trimming removed 3 bases from V and 4 bases from J, with 10 bases in between. Germline values: CDR1 LNHDA, CDR2 SQIVND (reference sequence). The CDR3 loop is CASSIQGGNQPQHF. For the CDR3, the DNA is TGTGCCAGTAGTATCCAGGGTGGAAATCAGCCCCAGCATTTT.

The V gene is TRBV2, the J gene TRBJ1-1; 7 bases match TRBD1. Germline CDR1 SNHLY, CDR2 FYNNEI. V was pared by 7 bases and J by 7 bases, with 15 bases of the junction left unmatched. This CDR3 spans 15 amino acids. The CDR3 loop is CASTPRGRGTGEAFF. The CDR3 DNA follows: TGTGCCAGCACACCCCGTGGCAGGGGGACGGGTGAAGCTTTCTTT.